The 15 T cell receptor beta chains given below trace back to one sample, sequenced in a study of cytomegalovirus exposure and HLA in healthy donors. With 60 Vbeta and 13 Jbeta primers, the PCR was carried out. TCRdb keeps only in-frame clones here, not all; method: immunoSEQ multiplex PCR. The table lists roughly 160,000 clones, roughly four fifths of them singletons. Sample: PBMCs. These receptor sequences come from a man aged 50 to 59 in good health and CMV-seropositive.

About this clone: Compared with germline, one end of the junction differs, possibly owing to a read error. J is TRBJ1-2 and V is TRBV7-9, with D uncertain. The germline CDR1 and CDR2 sequences are SEHNR and FQNEAQ (reference sequence). This CDR3 is built from 13 residues. CDR3 DNA: TGTTCCAGCAGCCGTGACACGATCTATGGCTACACCTTC. Translating it yields CSSSRDTIYGYTF.

This chain uses TRBV28 with TRBJ2-1, with 11 bases matching TRBD2. The V gene end was trimmed by 6 bases and the J gene end by 6 bases; junction bases not matched to a gene: 16. Per the germline V gene, CDR1 is MDHEN and CDR2 is SYDVKM. The CDR3 extends over 18 amino acids. The CDR3 sequence: CASRTGTSGKTLANEQFF. In DNA form, the CDR3 reads TGTGCCAGCAGAACCGGGACTAGCGGCAAGACCCTGGCCAATGAGCAGTTCTTC. The full variable domain, in which reference TRBV28 and TRBJ2-1 provide the parts outside the CDR3, is DVKVTQSSRYLVKRTGEKVFLECVQDMDHENMFWYRQDPGLGLRLIYFSYDVKMKEKGDIPEGYSVSREKKERFSLILESASTNQTSMYLCASRTGTSGKTLANEQFFGPGTRLTVL.

J is TRBJ1-1 and V is TRBV6-5; D possibly corresponds to TRBD1 (5 bases). This CDR3 has 13 amino acids. Germline loops: CDR1 MNHEY, CDR2 SVGAGI. Trimming removed 10 bases from V and 5 bases from J, with 17 bases in between. The CDR3 spells CATLRGRETEAFF. The DNA of the CDR3 is TGTGCCACCCTACGGGGGAGAGAGACTGAAGCTTTCTTT.

Turning to this clone: The junction departs from the called germline gene at one end, perhaps through a read error. The identical CDR3 is also encoded by other nucleotide sequences in the sample. J is TRBJ1-4 and V is TRBV28; weak D call: TRBD1 (5 bases). The CDR3 has 14 residues. The germline V gene encodes CDR1 MDHEN and CDR2 SYDVKM. The CDR3 DNA follows: TGTGCCAGCAGCGAGTCAGGGAGGGGCGAAAAGCTGTTTTTT. As protein: CASSESGRGEKLFF. Variable domain in full (rest from reference TRBV28 and TRBJ1-4): DVKVTQSSRYLVKRTGEKVFLECVQDMDHENMFWYRQDPGLGLRLIYFSYDVKMKEKGDIPEGYSVSREKKERFSLILESASTNQTSMYLCASSESGRGEKLFFGSGTQLSVL.

The chain combines TRBV9 with TRBJ2-1; the D is unclear. The ends were cut back, 0 bases at V and 2 bases at J, with 9 bases in the middle. This CDR3 is built from 15 residues. Per germline, CDR1 SGDLS and CDR2 YYNGEE. The CDR3 sequence is CASSVDWAAYNEQFF. CDR3 bases: TGTGCCAGCAGCGTAGACTGGGCTGCCTACAATGAGCAGTTCTTC.

J is TRBJ1-5 and V is TRBV2, with D hard to call. V dropped 4 bases and J dropped 0 bases, with 16 bases sitting between them. From germline, CDR1 is SNHLY and CDR2 FYNNEI. The CDR3 covers 17 residues. CDR3 sequence (DNA): TGTGCCAGCAGTGGTTTTAGGTCAGGCTTTAGCAATCAGCCCCAGCATTTT. This codes for CASSGFRSGFSNQPQHF.

The V and J genes are TRBV19 and TRBJ2-5; a possible D gene is TRBD2 (6 bases). This CDR3 has 14 residues. CDR1 and CDR2 (germline): LNHDA, SQIVND (reference sequence). The V end lost 3 bases, the J end lost 3 bases, and 11 bases lay between the germline ends. The CDR3 here is CASSMGGAKETQYF. The DNA for the CDR3 is TGTGCCAGTAGTATGGGGGGTGCAAAAGAGACCCAGTACTTC.

The chain employs TRBV9 and TRBJ2-3; the match to TRBD1 covers 11 bases. V lost 3 bases to trimming and J lost 6 bases; unmatched junction nucleotides: 9. Germline CDR1 SGDLS, CDR2 YYNGEE. The length of the CDR3 is 16 residues. CDR3 nucleotide sequence: TGTGCCAGCAGCGGATGGGACAGGGGGAATCGTGATACGCAGTATTTT. Translation gives CASSGWDRGNRDTQYF.

This clone was picked up one time. J is TRBJ2-1 and V is TRBV27; D gene unclear. The CDR3 spans 16 residues. Trimming took 0 bases from V and 3 from J, leaving 12 bases between them. Germline lookup yields CDR1 MNHEY and CDR2 SMNVEV (reference sequence). CDR3 sequence (DNA): TGTGCCAGCAGTTTATCGGTTACAGATTACTACAATGAGCAGTTCTTC. This sequence encodes CASSLSVTDYYNEQFF.

CDR3 sequence reads: CASKVAVGGEEQYF. CDR3 bases: TGTGCCAGCAAGGTGGCAGTCGGGGGAGAAGAGCAGTACTTC. The chain uses TRBV27 and TRBJ2-5, with D possibly TRBD2 on 6 matching bases. Germline CDR1 reads MNHEY; CDR2 reads SMNVEV (reference sequence). This CDR3 has 14 residues. With 7 bases removed from V and 11 bases from J, the gap between germline ends came to 23 bases.

The rearrangement uses TRBV5-8 and TRBJ2-7, with 10 bases that match TRBD1. Germline CDR1 and CDR2: SGHTS and YDEGEE. This CDR3 comprises 17 residues. V shed 2 bases, J shed 0 bases, and the junction held 8 bases outside the gene matches. CDR3 sequence (DNA): TGTGCCAGCAGCTTAAACTTCGGGACAGGGGTCTCCTACGAGCAGTACTTC. Translation gives CASSLNFGTGVSYEQYF.

The V gene is TRBV9, the J gene TRBJ2-7; TRBD2 matches 12 bases. V was pared by 4 bases and J by 4 bases, with 3 bases of the junction left unmatched. The CDR3 length is 14 residues. Germline lookup yields CDR1 SGDLS and CDR2 YYNGEE. The DNA of the CDR3 is TGTGCCAGCAGCACAGGACTAGCGGGATACGAGCAGTACTTC. The encoded protein is CASSTGLAGYEQYF.

The chain couples TRBV29-1 to TRBJ1-1, with D perhaps matching TRBD1 (6 bases). CDR1 SQVTM and CDR2 ANQGSEA come from the germline V gene. The CDR3 is 13 residues long. Trimming pared 6 bases from V and 5 bases from J, leaving 16 bases between. CDR3 region: CSVDGRGRTEAFF. CDR3 nucleotides: TGCAGCGTCGACGGCAGGGGAAGGACTGAAGCTTTCTTT. Full variable domain (remainder filled in from reference TRBV29-1 and TRBJ1-1): SAVISQKPSRDICQRGTSLTIQCQVDSQVTMMFWYRQQPGQSLTLIATANQGSEATYESGFVIDKFPISRPNLTFSTLTVSNMSPEDSSIYLCSVDGRGRTEAFFGQGTRLTVV.

A single count supports this clone. The chain joins TRBV18 to TRBJ1-1; D is unclear. Germline V lookup: CDR1 KGHSH, CDR2 LQKENI. This CDR3 has 12 amino acids. Trimming removed 2 bases from V and 5 bases from J, with 6 bases in between. In nucleotides, the CDR3 is TGTGCCAGCTCACCAGCGGGAACTGAAGCTTTCTTT. Its translation: CASSPAGTEAFF.

The V gene is TRBV28, the J gene TRBJ1-1, with 10 nucleotides matching TRBD1. The CDR3 is 16 residues long. Germline V CDR1 and CDR2: MDHEN, SYDVKM. With V trimmed by 5 bases and J by 1 base, 7 bases remained unmatched. The CDR3 reads CASSPSGQGENTEAFF. CDR3 DNA: TGTGCCAGCAGTCCCAGTGGACAGGGGGAGAACACTGAAGCTTTCTTT.